The source of this T cell receptor beta chain is a study of beta chain features in type 1 diabetes. Across the study: Healthy donors and patients had similar age, gender and cell yields. Under 140,000,000 sorted cells were examined across all samples.

V lost 6 bases, J lost 6 bases, and 15 bases lay in between. Germline V gene sequence: CDR1 SGHTA, CDR2 FQGNSA. This CDR3 contains 14 residues. This clone has a handful of counts. Its specificity is unknown. Expressed TCRB transcripts were sequenced, since all the RNA that had been isolated was reverse transcribed. Regulatory, naive and central memory T cell samples averaged approximately 3.8 million reads. The method was immunoSEQ multiplex PCR; TCRdb's version includes in-frame clones alone and lacks a portion of them. Here the sample spans about 930,000 clones, roughly a sixth being singletons. General observations from the study: When VDJ junctions were examined, type 1 diabetes patients showed fewer insertions and more deletions.

Material: naive CD4+ T cells from blood. This receptor was obtained from a woman aged 18-29 years in good health. V and J are TRBV7-2 and TRBJ2-1; D not certain. The CDR3 DNA reads as TGTGCCAGCAGACATGGCCGAACCCTCAATGAGCAGTTCTTC. Translated, it gives CASRHGRTLNEQFF.